This record looks at one T cell receptor beta chain sequence and its context. Its antigen is still unknown. This CDR3 has 13 residues. Trimming took 6 bases from V and 2 from J; bases not matched to a gene: 2. Germline values: CDR1 LNHDA, CDR2 SQIVND (reference sequence). Some clones are missing from TCRdb's copy, which holds only in-frame ones; the method was immunoSEQ multiplex PCR. The data hold 55,000 to 75,000 clones, with almost 95% observed a single time. This specimen comes from a study of cytomegalovirus exposure and HLA in healthy donors. The study, taken as a whole, reports: About 180 TCR beta chains were listed as cytomegalovirus-associated. In vitro, a few CMV-associated chains proved specific for CMV antigens.

Sequenced: PBMCs. The origin of this receptor is a man younger than 35 in good health and CMV-seropositive. This rearrangement joins TRBV19 to TRBJ2-7; 9 bases are a match to TRBD1. In DNA form, the CDR3 reads TGTGCCAGTAGGGACAGGGGAGCCTACGAGCAGTACTTC. Translated, it gives CASRDRGAYEQYF.